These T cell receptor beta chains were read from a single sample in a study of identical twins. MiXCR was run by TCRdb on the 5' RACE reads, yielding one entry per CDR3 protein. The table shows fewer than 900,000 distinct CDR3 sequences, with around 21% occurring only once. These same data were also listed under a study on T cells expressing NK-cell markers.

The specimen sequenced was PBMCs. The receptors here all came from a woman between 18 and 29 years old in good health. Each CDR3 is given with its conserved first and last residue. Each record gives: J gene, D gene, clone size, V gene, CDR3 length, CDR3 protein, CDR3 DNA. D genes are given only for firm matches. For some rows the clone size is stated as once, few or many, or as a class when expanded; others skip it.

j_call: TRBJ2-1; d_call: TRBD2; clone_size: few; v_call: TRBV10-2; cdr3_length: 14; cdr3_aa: CASSGGGLPPEQFF; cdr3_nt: TGCGCCAGCAGTGGGGGGGGACTCCCTCCCGAGCAGTTCTTC
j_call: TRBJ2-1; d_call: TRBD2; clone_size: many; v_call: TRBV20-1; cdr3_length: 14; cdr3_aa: CSATSGTSGNEQFF; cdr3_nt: TGCAGTGCTACATCCGGGACTAGCGGAAATGAGCAGTTCTTC
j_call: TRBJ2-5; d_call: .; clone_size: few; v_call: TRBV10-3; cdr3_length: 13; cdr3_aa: CAISGGGEETQYF; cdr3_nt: TGTGCCATCAGTGGGGGGGGCGAAGAGACCCAGTACTTC
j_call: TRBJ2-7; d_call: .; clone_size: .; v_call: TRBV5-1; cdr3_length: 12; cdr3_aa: CASSWNFGEQYF; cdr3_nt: TGCGCCAGCAGCTGGAACTTCGGCGAGCAGTACTTC
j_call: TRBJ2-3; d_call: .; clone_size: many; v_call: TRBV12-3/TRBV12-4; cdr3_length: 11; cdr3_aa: CASRSTDTQYF; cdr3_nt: TGTGCCAGCAGGAGCACAGATACGCAGTATTTT
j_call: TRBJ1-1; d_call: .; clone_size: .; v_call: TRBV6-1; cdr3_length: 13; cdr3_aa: CASSQGRRGEAFF; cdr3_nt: TGTGCCAGCAGTCAAGGGAGGCGGGGTGAAGCTTTCTTT
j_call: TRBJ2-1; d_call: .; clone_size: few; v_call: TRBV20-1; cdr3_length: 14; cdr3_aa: CSARHGAGANEQFF; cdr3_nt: TGCAGTGCTAGGCACGGGGCGGGGGCTAATGAGCAGTTCTTC
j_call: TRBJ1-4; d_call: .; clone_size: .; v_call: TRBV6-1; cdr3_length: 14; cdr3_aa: CASSQTPTNEKLFF; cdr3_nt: TGTGCCAGCAGTCAGACACCGACTAATGAAAAACTGTTTTTT
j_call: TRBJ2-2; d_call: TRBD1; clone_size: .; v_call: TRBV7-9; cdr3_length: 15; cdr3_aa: CASIPGQGSTGELFF; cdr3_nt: TGTGCCAGCATCCCCGGACAGGGGAGCACCGGGGAGCTGTTTTTT
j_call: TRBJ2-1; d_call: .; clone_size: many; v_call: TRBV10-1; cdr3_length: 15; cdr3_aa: CASSEETILNNEQFF; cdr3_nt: TGCGCCAGCAGTGAGGAGACTATCTTGAATAATGAGCAGTTCTTC
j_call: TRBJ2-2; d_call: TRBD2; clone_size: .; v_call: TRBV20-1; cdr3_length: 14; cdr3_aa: CSARGGLAAGELFF; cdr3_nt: TGCAGTGCTAGGGGGGGACTAGCGGCCGGGGAGCTGTTTTTT
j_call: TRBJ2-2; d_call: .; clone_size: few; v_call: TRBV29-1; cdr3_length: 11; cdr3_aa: CSFLDTGELFF; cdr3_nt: TGCAGCTTCCTGGACACCGGGGAGCTGTTTTTT
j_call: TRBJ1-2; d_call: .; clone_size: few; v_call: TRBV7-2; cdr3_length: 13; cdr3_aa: CASSLVADYGYTF; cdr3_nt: TGTGCCAGCAGCTTAGTCGCAGACTATGGCTACACCTTC
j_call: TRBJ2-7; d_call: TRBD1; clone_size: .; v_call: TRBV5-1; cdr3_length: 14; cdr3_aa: CASAGTGTLYEQYF; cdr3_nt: TGCGCCAGCGCCGGGACAGGGACCCTCTACGAGCAGTACTTC
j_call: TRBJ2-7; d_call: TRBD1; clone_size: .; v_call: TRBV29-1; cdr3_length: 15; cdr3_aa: CSVRGRQGASYEQYF; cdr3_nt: TGCAGCGTCCGGGGTCGACAGGGTGCATCCTACGAGCAGTACTTC
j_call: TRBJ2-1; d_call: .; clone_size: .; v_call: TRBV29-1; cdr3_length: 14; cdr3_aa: CSATGGQYYDEQFF; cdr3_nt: TGCAGCGCCACCGGGGGCCAATACTATGATGAGCAGTTCTTC
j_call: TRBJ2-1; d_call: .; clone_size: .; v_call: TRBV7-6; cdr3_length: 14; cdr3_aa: CASSLLGSNNEQFF; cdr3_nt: TGTGCCAGCAGCTTATTGGGTAGCAACAATGAGCAGTTCTTC
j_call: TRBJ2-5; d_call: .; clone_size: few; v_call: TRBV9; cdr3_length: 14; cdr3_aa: CASSVEGRMETQYF; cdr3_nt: TGTGCCAGCAGCGTGGAGGGTCGAATGGAGACCCAGTACTTC
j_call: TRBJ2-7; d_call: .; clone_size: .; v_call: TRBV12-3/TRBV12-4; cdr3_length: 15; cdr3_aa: CASSLGGTPTYEQYF; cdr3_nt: TGTGCCAGCAGTTTAGGTGGGACACCCACCTACGAGCAGTACTTC
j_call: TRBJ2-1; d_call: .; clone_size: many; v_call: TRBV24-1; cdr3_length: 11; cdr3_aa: CATSRGNEQFF; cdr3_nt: TGTGCCACCTCCAGGGGAAATGAGCAGTTCTTC
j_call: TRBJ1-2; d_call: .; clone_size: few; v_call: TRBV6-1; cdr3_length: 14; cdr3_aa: CASSRLTSFYGYTF; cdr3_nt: TGTGCCAGCAGCCGTCTAACGAGTTTCTATGGCTACACCTTC
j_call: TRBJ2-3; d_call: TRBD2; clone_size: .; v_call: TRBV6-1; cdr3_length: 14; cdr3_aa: CASRLAATTDTQYF; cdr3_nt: TGTGCCAGCCGACTAGCGGCAACCACAGATACGCAGTATTTT
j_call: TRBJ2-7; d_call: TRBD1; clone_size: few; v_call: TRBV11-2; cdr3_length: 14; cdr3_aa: CASSPAGTVNEQYF; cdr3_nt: TGTGCCAGCAGCCCCGCCGGGACAGTGAACGAGCAGTACTTC
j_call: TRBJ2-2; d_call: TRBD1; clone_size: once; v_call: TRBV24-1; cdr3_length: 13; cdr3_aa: CAAGQGNTGELFF; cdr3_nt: TGTGCCGCCGGACAGGGGAACACCGGGGAGCTGTTTTTT
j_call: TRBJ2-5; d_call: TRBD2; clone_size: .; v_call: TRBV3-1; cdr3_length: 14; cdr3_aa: CASRRLAGYETQYF; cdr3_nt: TGTGCCAGCAGACGACTAGCGGGGTATGAGACCCAGTACTTC
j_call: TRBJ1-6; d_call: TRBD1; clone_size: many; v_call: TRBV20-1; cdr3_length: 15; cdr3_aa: CSASDWDRGNSPLHF; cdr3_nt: TGCAGTGCTAGCGATTGGGACAGGGGGAATTCACCCCTCCACTTT
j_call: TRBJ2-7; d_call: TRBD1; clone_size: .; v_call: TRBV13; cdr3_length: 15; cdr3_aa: CASSLVQGALNEQYF; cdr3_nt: TGTGCCAGCAGCTTAGTACAGGGGGCTTTAAACGAGCAGTACTTC
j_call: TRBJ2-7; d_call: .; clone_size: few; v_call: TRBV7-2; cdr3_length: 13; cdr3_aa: CASAGRGGYEQYF; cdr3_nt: TGTGCCAGCGCAGGCCGAGGGGGGTACGAGCAGTACTTC
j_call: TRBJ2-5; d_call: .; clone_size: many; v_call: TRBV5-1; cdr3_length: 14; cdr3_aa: CASSLAGTQETQYF; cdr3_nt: TGCGCCAGCAGCTTGGCCGGGACTCAAGAGACCCAGTACTTC
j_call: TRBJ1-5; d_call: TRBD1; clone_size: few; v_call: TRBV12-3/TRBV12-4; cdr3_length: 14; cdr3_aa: CASSVGQGKQPQHF; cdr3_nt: TGTGCCAGCAGCGTGGGACAGGGTAAACAGCCCCAGCATTTT
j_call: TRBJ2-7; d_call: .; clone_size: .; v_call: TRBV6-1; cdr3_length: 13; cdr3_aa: CASSEGLTYEQYF; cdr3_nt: TGTGCCAGCAGTGAAGGTCTCACGTACGAGCAGTACTTC
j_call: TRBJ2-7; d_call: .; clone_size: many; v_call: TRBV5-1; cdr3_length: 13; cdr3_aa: CASSLRTSYEQYF; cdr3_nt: TGCGCCAGCAGCTTAAGGACCTCCTACGAGCAGTACTTC